Sequencing of this T cell receptor beta chain was carried out in a study of blood T cell repertoires in COVID-19. Study-level background: T cells, B-cell-depleted T cells, or PBMCs supplied cDNA or gDNA.

The CDR3 has 11 amino acids. From germline, CDR1 is GTSNPN and CDR2 SVGIG (reference sequence). The ends lost 3 bases at V and 7 bases at J; junction bases unmatched: 3. One Seattle source followed patients from active infection through their disease course. Profiled with immunoSEQ multiplex PCR; TCRdb holds only in-frame clones, not every one. Of about 140,000 clones in the sample, 84% were seen once. The J gene is TRBJ2-7, the V gene TRBV30, with 7 positions matching TRBD1. This sequence was found in a man aged 25 to 40 with COVID-19, enrolled during active disease. Material for sequencing was peripheral blood. The CDR3 loop reads CAWSEQGEQYF. CDR3 nucleotide sequence: TGTGCCTGGAGCGAACAGGGGGAGCAGTACTTC.